The entry below describes one T cell receptor (beta chain). Its antigen has not been determined. No base qualities exist here, and no much larger clone lies one base off it. TCRbeta CDR3 regions were sequenced with the immunoSEQ Assay. After extraction, genomic DNA underwent amplification by bias-controlled multiplex PCR, followed by high-throughput sequencing. On the study's bioinformatics: To quantify the absolute abundance of each unique TCRbeta CDR3 region, sequences were collapsed and filtered. T cell fraction was estimated by normalizing TCRbeta template counts to usable DNA, with usable DNA measured through amplification of reference genes found in all nucleated cells. Repertoire TCRs were annotated as SARS-CoV-2-specific when V gene, CDR3 amino acid sequence and J gene were exactly matched to a known reactive TCR set. The reference SARS-CoV-2 TCR set was derived from MIRA and filtered for enrichment in COVID-19-positive ImmuneCODE repertoires, a step that removed public or cross-reactive TCRs. Using the MIRA antigens, annotated TCRs were further analysed by specific ORF or by position within an ORF. Breadth was defined as the number of annotated unique rearrangements divided by the total number of unique productive rearrangements, and depth was defined as the summed frequency of the annotated unique rearrangements. Two-sided Wilcoxon rank-sum tests were used to compare TCR breadth between groups. TCRdb limited this immuneACCESS table to in-frame rearrangements with V and J called. A share of clones is missing; checked studies link under half to unresolved V genes, and the rest is unexplained. V and J calls and clone size are those listed in that table; D and trimming were worked out from the DNA. In all, the sample holds hundreds of thousands of clones, and roughly 90% of those were seen once. Nearly 1.5% of the sample is taken by the ten largest.

These data come from a study of Ad26.COV2.S vaccination and SARS-CoV-2 variants (TCRdb year 2021). Broadly, across the study: Vaccine-arm donors were drawn from COV1001, a multicentre, randomized, double-blind, placebo-controlled phase I-IIa trial of Ad26.COV2.S in healthy adults. Dosing of Ad26.COV2.S was intramuscular, at either 5x10^10 or 1x10^11 viral particles, delivered as one shot or as two shots spaced 56 days apart. TCRbeta repertoire sequencing was used to assess the specificity and breadth of SARS-CoV-2-reactive T cell receptors after Ad26.COV2.S vaccination. Investigators remained blinded to trial group allocation during experiments and outcome assessment. Participants in the trial were split at random into five groups of five each, receiving low-dose or high-dose Ad26.COV2.S once or twice, or else placebo on both occasions. The TCR-sequenced set comprised around 30 samples: approximately 19 Ad26.COV2.S vaccine recipients, 5 placebo recipients and 8 SARS-CoV-2 convalescent individuals. The research as a whole found: The authors noted that the TCR breadth and depth analyses may have underestimated total T cell responses. Substantial breadth of spike-specific CD8+ and CD4+ T cell responses was reported after vaccination. Comparing responses between vaccine doses or regimens was not something the study was powered to do. Compared with placebo recipients, Ad26.COV2.S recipients showed higher spike-specific TCR breadth (P = 0.0014). Vaccine and placebo recipients had comparable non-spike TCR breadth, which fits with the vaccine containing only spike.

V loses 0 bases of germline sequence and J loses 5 bases, and the interval between the two ends is 11 bases. The CDR3 starts with the cysteine, ends with the phenylalanine, and has 14 residues. This entry keeps only the CDR3 DNA: 42 bases, framed from base 1. CDR1 and CDR2 were assigned from the germline V gene (reference sequence) as LNHDA and SQIVND. This sample's treatment or condition label indicates: about 20 received Ad26.COV2.S at low or high dose, single or two shots; 5 received placebo; per-sample allocation not given. Repertoires of vaccine and placebo recipients were sequenced from samples collected on day 63 after the first injection. Between 29 July and 7 August 2020, Cohort 1b enrolled about 27 adults aged 18-55 years at one site in Boston, USA. Ad26.COV2.S consisted of a replication-incompetent adenovirus type 26 vector by which a prefusion-stabilized SARS-CoV-2 spike protein from the original Wuhan strain was expressed.

This sample comprised peripheral blood, obtained in a trial of Ad26.COV2.S vaccine versus placebo. The V gene is TRBV19 and the J gene is TRBJ2-7; TRBD2 is possibly the D segment (7 matching bases). The sequence was collected from a person between 18 and 59 years old who received the Ad26.COV2.S COVID-19 vaccine or a placebo. The sequenced DNA: TGTGCCAGTAGTATAGATCGCGGGGGCGACGAGCAGTACTTC. Its protein reads: CASSIDRGGDEQYF.